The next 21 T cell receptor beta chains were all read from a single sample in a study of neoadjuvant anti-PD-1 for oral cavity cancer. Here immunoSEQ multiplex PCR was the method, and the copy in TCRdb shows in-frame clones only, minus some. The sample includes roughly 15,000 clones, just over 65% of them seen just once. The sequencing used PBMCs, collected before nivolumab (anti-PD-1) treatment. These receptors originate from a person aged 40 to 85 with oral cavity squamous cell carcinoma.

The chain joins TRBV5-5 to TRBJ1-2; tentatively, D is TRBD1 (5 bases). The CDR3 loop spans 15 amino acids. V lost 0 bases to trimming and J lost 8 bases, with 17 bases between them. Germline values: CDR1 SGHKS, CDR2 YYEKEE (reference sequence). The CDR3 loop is CASSLVGGGGEGYTF. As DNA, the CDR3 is TGTGCCAGCAGCTTGGTCGGGGGTGGAGGAGAGGGCTACACCTTC.

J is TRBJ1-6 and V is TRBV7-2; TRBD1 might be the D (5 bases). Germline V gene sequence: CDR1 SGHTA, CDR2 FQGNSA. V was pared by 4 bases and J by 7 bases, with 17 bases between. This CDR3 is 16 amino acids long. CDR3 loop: CASSSRGGDLNSPLHF. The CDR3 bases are TGTGCCAGCAGCTCCCGAGGAGGGGACCTCAATTCACCCCTCCACTTT.

In nucleotides, the CDR3 is TGTGCCAGCATCTCAGAGTTAGGGGACCGACGATCCTCTGGGGCCAACGTCCTGACTTTC. Amino acids: CASISELGDRRSSGANVLTF. V gene TRBV28 combines with J gene TRBJ2-6, with D perhaps TRBD1 or TRBD2 (5 bases each). Germline CDR1 reads MDHEN; CDR2 reads SYDVKM. Trimming cost V 7 bases and J 0 bases, with 25 bases left between them. This CDR3 is built from 20 residues.

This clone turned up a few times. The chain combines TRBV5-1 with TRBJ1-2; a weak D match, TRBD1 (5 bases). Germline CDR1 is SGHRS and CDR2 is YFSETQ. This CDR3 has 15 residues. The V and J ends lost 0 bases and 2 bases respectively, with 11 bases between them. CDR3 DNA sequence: TGCGCCAGCAGCTTGGACGGGACGTCGAACTATGGCTACACCTTC. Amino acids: CASSLDGTSNYGYTF.

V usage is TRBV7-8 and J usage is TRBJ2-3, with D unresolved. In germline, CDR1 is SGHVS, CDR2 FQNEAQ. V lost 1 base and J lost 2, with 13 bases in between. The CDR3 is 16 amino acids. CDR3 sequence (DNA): TGTGCCAGCAGCTTAGGGTCCGGTCTAACCACAGATACGCAGTATTTT. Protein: CASSLGSGLTTDTQYF.

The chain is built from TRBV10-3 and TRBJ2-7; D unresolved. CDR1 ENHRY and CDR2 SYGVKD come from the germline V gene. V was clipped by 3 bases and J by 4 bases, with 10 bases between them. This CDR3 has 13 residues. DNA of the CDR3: TGTGCCATCAGTGAACAACGGCAGTACGAGCAGTACTTC. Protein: CAISEQRQYEQYF.

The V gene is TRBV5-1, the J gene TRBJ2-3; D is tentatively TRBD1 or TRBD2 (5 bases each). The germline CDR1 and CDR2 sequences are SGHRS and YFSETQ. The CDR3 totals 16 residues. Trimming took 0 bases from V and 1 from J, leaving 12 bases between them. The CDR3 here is CASSLGRVQGTDTQYF. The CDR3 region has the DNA TGCGCCAGCAGCTTGGGGCGGGTACAGGGCACAGATACGCAGTATTTT.

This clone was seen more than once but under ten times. The CDR3 loop is CASSLSQQAHYGYTF. CDR3 DNA sequence: TGTGCCAGCAGTTTATCCCAACAGGCCCACTATGGCTACACCTTC. This sequence joins TRBV27 and TRBJ1-2, with TRBD1 as a possible D gene (5 bases). This CDR3 is 15 amino acids long. CDR1 MNHEY and CDR2 SMNVEV come from the germline V gene (reference sequence). V was clipped by 0 bases and J by 3 bases, with 11 bases between them.

Written as DNA, the CDR3 is TGTGCCACCAGAGGAACAGGGGGATTCAGCAATCAGCCCCAGCATTTT. Amino acids: CATRGTGGFSNQPQHF. The chain joins TRBV15 to TRBJ1-5, with TRBD1 matching 8 bases. In germline, CDR1 is LNHNV, CDR2 YYDKDF (reference sequence). The CDR3 is made up of 16 amino acids. With V trimmed by 6 bases and J by 1 base, 8 bases remained unmatched.

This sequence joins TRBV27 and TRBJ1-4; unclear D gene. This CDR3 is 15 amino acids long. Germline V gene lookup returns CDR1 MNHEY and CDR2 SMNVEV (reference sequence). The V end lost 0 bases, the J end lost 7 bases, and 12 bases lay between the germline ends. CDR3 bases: TGTGCCAGCAGTTTATCGCGAGGGATCGGTGAAAAACTGTTTTTT. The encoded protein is CASSLSRGIGEKLFF.

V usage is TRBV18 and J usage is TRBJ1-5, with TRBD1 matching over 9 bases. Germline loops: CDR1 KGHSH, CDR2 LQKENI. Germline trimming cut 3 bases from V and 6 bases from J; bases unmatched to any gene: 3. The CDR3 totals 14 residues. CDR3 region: CASSPNRGLQPQHF. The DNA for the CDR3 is TGTGCCAGCTCACCCAACAGGGGGCTTCAGCCCCAGCATTTT.

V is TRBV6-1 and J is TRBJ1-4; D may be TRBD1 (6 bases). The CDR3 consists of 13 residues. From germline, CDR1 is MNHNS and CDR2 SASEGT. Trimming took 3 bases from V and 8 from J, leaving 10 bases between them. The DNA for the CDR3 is TGTGCCAGCAGTGATGGGGGCGGGGAAAAACTGTTTTTT. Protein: CASSDGGGEKLFF.

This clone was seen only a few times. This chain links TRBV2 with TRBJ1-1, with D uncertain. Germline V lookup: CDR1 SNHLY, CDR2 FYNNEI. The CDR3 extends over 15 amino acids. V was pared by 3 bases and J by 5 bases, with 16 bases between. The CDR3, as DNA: TGTGCCAGCAGTGATCCCCGTTTCGGGCGGACTGAAGCTTTCTTT. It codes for CASSDPRFGRTEAFF.

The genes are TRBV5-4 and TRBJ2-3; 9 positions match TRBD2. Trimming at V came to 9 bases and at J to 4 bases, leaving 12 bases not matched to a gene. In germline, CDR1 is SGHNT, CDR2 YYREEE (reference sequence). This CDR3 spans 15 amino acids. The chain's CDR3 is CATLPGTSLSDTQYF. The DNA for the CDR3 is TGTGCCACCCTCCCCGGGACTAGCCTATCAGATACGCAGTATTTT.

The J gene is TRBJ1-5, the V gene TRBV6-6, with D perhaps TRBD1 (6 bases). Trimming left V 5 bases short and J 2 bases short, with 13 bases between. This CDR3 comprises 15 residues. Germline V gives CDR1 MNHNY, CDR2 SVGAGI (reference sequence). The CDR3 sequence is CASSPRGRGNQPQHF. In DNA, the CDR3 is TGTGCCAGCAGTCCCAGGGGTCGGGGCAATCAGCCCCAGCATTTT.

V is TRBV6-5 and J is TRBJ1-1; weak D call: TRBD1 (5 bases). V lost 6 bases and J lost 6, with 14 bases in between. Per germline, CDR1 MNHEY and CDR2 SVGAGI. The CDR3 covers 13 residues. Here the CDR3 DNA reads TGTGCCAGCAGGCCACCCACCAGGGCTGAAGCTTTCTTT. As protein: CASRPPTRAEAFF.

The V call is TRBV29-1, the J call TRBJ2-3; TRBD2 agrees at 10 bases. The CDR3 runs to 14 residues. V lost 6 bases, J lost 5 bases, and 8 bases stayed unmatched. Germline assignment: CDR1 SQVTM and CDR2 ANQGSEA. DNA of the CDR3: TGCAGCGTGGGCCCTAGCGGGAGTTTAGATACGCAGTATTTT. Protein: CSVGPSGSLDTQYF.

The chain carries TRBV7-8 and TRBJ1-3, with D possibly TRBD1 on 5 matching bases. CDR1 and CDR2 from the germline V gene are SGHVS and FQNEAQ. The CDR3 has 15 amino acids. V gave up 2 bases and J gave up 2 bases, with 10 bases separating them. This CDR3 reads CASSLFGTTGNTIYF. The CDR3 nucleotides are TGTGCCAGCAGCTTATTTGGGACTACTGGAAACACCATATATTTT.

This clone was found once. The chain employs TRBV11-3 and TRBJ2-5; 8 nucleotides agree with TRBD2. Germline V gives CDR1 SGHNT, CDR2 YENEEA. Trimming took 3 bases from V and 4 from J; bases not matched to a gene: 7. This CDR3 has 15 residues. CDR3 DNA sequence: TGTGCCAGCAGCTTGGGGGCCGGGAGGGGAGAGACCCAGTACTTC. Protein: CASSLGAGRGETQYF.

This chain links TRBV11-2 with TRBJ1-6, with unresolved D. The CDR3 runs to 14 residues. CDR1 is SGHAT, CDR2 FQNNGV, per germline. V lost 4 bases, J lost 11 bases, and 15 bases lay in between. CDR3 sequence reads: CASSWSDSETPLHF. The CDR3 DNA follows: TGTGCCAGCAGCTGGAGTGACTCAGAGACACCCCTCCACTTT.

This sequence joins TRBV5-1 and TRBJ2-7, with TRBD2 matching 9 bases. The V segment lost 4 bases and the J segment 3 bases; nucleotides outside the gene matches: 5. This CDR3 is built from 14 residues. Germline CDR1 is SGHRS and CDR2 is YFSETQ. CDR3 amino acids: CASSLSGSNYEQYF. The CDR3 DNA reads TGCGCCAGCAGCCTTAGCGGGAGCAACTACGAGCAGTACTTC.